This TCR beta chain originates from a study of blood T cell repertoires in COVID-19. Across the whole study: Specimens from acute and convalescent COVID-19 originated in the United States, Italy and Spain.

Generated by immunoSEQ multiplex PCR, the TCRdb table keeps only in-frame clones and is missing some. The table lists 300,000 to 450,000 clones, around nine tenths of them singletons. The V gene lost 4 bases and the J gene lost 8 bases, with 14 bases spanning the gap. Germline CDR1 and CDR2: SGHVS and FQNEAQ. CDR3 length equals 14 residues. The chain links TRBV7-8 to TRBJ1-4, with D possibly TRBD1 on 6 matching bases. This TCR was recovered from a human donor in a cohort sampled during active COVID-19. Sequences were obtained from peripheral blood. As DNA, the CDR3 is TGTGCCAGCAGCTCACAGGGTACATGGGAAAAACTGTTTTTT. It codes for CASSSQGTWEKLFF.